This record covers a single T cell receptor beta chain. Its antigen is not yet known. No quality values exist for individual bases; no much larger clone is one base distant. The sample originates from a study of T cells in Graves' hyperthyroidism and ophthalmopathy (dated by TCRdb to between 2018 and 2021). Regarding the study in general: Peripheral blood samples were taken at initial diagnosis, before any treatment was given. An independent validation cohort of fewer than 20 hyperthyroidism patients and 17 patients who later progressed to ophthalmopathy tested prospective prediction of ophthalmopathy. To identify TCR V-J signatures that set the groups apart, the researchers used a discovery cohort of 100 patients, made up of roughly 45 with Graves' ophthalmopathy and 55 to 65 with stable Graves' hyperthyroidism. TCR Vbeta CDR3 sequencing of 135 peripheral blood samples (over 40 ophthalmopathy, over 70 hyperthyroidism and roughly 17 progressor patients) is reported in the paper. The 100 discovery patients were randomly split 7:3 into training and test sets. In six Graves' hyperthyroidism patients, the study also compared T-cell repertoires from thyroid tissue with T-cell repertoires from blood. Following sampling, methimazole starting at 30 mg daily was given to hyperthyroidism patients, and high-dose intravenous methylprednisolone was given to ophthalmopathy patients.

In the ophthalmopathy patients, disease was moderately to severely active, with a Clinical Activity Score of 3 or more, a NOSPECS grade of 4 or more, and a duration of less than 3 months. Exclusion was applied to patients with uncontrolled infections, other autoimmune diseases, pregnancy or lactation. Diagnoses relied on clinical symptoms, serum thyroxine and TRAb, thyroid ultrasound and orbital computed tomography. PBMCs were isolated from about 10 ml of fresh peripheral blood by Ficoll-Paque density gradient centrifugation. Total RNA was extracted using Trizol reagent, and RNA quality was assessed on an Agilent 2100 Bioanalyzer. Its CDR3 holds 14 amino acids, cysteine through phenylalanine. The retained sequence is limited to the CDR3, 42 bases, with the frame set at the first base. CDR1 and CDR2 are read off the germline V gene (reference sequence) as SGHNT and YYREEE. V is trimmed back by 4 bases and J by 4 bases, and the junction contains 7 bases that no gene match accounts for.

The TCR beta CDR3 regions were amplified from RNA transcripts. The TCR CDR3 was subjected to a first round of RT-PCR using the HTBI primer set and the Qiagen OneStep RT-PCR kit. Libraries were constructed in a second round of multiplex PCR, after which size selection and purification were performed. Libraries were sequenced paired-end with 100 bp reads on an Illumina HiSeq2000. Under the source paper's analysis protocol: Raw data were processed with SOAPnuke, discarding reads with adapters, uncalled bases, mean Phred below 15, or no exact constant-primer or identifier match. High-quality paired reads were merged using COPE v1.2.5, and each unique nucleotide sequence was defined as a clonotype. Clonotypes were aligned to IMGT TRBV, TRBD and TRBJ reference segments using MiTCR v1.1. The analysis included only V-J combinations with a frequency above 0.0001, which together covered 99% to 99.2% of the repertoires. The TCS score was defined as the ratio of F50 (clonal expansion) to E x V (chaos), calculated using BLOSUM62-based TCRdist between CDR3 peptides within each V-J. Welch's t-statistics and random forest reduced just over 500 V-J features to 10 to 15, which were used in a naive Bayes classifier (R e1071). Starting from the raw public reads, TCRdb applied fastp trimming at Q25, assembled clones with MiXCR and retained in-frame beta chains. Rows merge per CDR3 protein into single entries with the most common DNA and genes. TCRdb, rather than the study authors, made the V and J calls. The sample has approximately 530,000 distinct CDR3 sequences on record, about 20% of them singletons. The ten largest clones take up about 50% of the sample.

The paper's findings and limits, for the study overall: No statistical method was used to set the sample size in advance, and investigators knew the group allocation. Most expanded thyroid clonotypes (frequency above 0.001) were also found in blood, which suggests that blood repertoires may mirror thyroid immune responses. In validation, the model predicted progression to ophthalmopathy a median of roughly 6.5 months before onset, with 70% to 71% sensitivity and 72.22% specificity. In cross-validation, a model built on a 13 V-J signature told ophthalmopathy apart from stable hyperthyroidism with 87.88% sensitivity and 81% to 82% specificity, and in testing the same model reached 80%/75%.

The chain is made from TRBV5-4 and TRBJ1-2, with 7 middle bases fitting TRBD1. Sequences were obtained from blood. This clonotype was obtained from a man in his forties with Graves' ophthalmopathy. The sequence in DNA is TGTGCCAGCAGCAACAGGGGTAGCAGCTATGGCTACACCTTC. Its protein reads: CASSNRGSSYGYTF.